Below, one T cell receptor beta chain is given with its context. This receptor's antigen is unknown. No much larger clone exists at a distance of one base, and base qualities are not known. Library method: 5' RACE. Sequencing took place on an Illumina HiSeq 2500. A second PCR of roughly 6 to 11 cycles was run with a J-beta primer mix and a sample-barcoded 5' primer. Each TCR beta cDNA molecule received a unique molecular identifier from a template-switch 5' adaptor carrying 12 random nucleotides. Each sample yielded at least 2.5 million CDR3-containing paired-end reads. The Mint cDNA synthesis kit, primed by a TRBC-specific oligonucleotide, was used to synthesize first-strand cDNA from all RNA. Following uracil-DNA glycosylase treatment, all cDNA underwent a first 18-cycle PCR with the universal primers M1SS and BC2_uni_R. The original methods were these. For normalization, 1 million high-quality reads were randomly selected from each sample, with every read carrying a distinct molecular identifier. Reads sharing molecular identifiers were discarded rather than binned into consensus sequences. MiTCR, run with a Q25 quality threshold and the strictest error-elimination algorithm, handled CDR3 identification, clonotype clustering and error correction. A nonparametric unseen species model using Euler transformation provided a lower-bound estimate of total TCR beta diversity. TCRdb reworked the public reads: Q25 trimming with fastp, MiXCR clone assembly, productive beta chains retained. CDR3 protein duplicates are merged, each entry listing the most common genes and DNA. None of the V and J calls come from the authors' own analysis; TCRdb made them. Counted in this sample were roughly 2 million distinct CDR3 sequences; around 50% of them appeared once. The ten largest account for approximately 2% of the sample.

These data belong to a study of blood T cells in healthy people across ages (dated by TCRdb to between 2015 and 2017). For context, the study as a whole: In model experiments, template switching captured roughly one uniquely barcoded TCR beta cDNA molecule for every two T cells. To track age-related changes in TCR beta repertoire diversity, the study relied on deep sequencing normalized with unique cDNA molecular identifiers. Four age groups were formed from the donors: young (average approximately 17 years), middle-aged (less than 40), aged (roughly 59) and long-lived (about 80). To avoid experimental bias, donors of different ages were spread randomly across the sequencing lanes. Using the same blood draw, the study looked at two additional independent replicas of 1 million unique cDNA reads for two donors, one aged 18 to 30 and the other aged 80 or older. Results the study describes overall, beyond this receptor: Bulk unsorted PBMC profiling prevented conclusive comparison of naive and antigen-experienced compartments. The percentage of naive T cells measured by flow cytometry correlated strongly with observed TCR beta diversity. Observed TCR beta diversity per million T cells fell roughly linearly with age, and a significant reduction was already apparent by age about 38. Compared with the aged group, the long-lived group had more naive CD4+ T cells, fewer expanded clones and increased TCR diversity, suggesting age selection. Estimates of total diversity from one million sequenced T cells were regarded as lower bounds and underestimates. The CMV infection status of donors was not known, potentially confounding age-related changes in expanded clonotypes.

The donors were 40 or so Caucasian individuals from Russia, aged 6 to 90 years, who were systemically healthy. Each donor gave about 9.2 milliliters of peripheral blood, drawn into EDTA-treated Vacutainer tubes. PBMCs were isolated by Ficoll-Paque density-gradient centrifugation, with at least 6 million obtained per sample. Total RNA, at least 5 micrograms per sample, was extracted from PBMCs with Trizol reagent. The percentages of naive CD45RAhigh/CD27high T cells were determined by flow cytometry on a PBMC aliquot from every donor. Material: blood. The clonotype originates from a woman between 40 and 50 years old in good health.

DNA sequence: TGTGCCAGCAGTTACTCGACGGGACTGTATCCTGACAATGAGCAGTTCTTC. Its amino acids are CASSYSTGLYPDNEQFF. The chain uses TRBV6-5 and TRBJ2-1; 6 matching bases give a weak D call of TRBD2. The CDR3 has 17 amino acids, counting the end cysteine and phenylalanine. Only the CDR3 part of the read is kept: 51 bases, read in frame from the first base. V loses 0 bases of germline sequence and J loses 5 bases, and the interval between the two ends is 17 bases. The germline V gene gives CDR1 as MNHEY and CDR2 as SVGAGI.